This T cell receptor (beta chain) was sequenced in a study of T cell responses to AZD1222 COVID-19 vaccine. Study-wide context: Second-dose timings of about 4 or about 12 weeks were pooled. Study-wide results and caveats: Repertoire samples came only from after the peak T cell response. White British people made up most donors, females outnumbered males, and clonal diversity was possibly underestimated.

The repertoire was sequenced with immunoSEQ multiplex PCR; TCRdb's copy has only in-frame clones and lacks some. The table has about 140,000 clones, over 90% seen once. A word on this clone: The target antigen is unknown.

This CDR3 is 16 amino acids long. With 1 base removed from V and 2 bases from J, the gap between germline ends came to 12 bases. The germline CDR1 and CDR2 sequences are MNHEY and SMNVEV (reference sequence). The chain links TRBV27 to TRBJ2-1; the D call may be TRBD1 or TRBD2 (5 bases each). This sequence originates from an adult in good health. This specimen was peripheral blood, taken on day 0 of AZD1222 vaccination. The CDR3 DNA sequence: TGTGCCAGCAGTTTATGGGGGACCTTTACCTACAATGAGCAGTTCTTC. This encodes CASSLWGTFTYNEQFF.